A single TCR beta chain is shown here with its context. Blood draws occurred at baseline, cycle 4 day 1, and cycle 7 day 1. The sample comes from a study of OX40 agonist ivuxolimab in advanced cancers. The overall study: Dose-escalation patients' cancers were hepatocellular carcinoma, melanoma, renal cell or head and neck cancer. The mean age was approximately 60 years, ranging from about 20 to 79, with about 87% of participants male.

Germline V gene lookup returns CDR1 SGHTA and CDR2 FQGNSA. The V end lost 0 bases, the J end lost 4 bases, and 9 bases lay between the germline ends. The length of the CDR3 is 14 residues. The method was immunoSEQ multiplex PCR; TCRdb's version includes in-frame clones alone and lacks a portion of them. This table holds some 30,000 clones, roughly 80% found once. This TCR derives from an adult with an advanced solid tumor such as melanoma, head and neck, liver or kidney cancer. V usage is TRBV7-2 and J usage is TRBJ2-5; D might be TRBD2 (7 bases). Sequenced here: CD4+ or CD8+ T cells sorted from blood, sampled in a trial of the OX40 agonist ivuxolimab. CDR3 sequence: CASSLAGGRETQYF. In nucleotides, the CDR3 is TGTGCCAGCAGCTTAGCGGGGGGGCGAGAGACCCAGTACTTC.